This T cell receptor beta chain is drawn from a study of regulatory T cells in long-lasting Graves disease. TCR beta libraries were built with iRepertoire HTBI primers and Arm-PCR of CDR3 regions. In TCRdb, the multiplex PCR reads were re-called with MiXCR into one record per CDR3 protein. The sample lists roughly 430,000 distinct CDR3 sequences, around 20% occurring once. Time point in this sample: persistent/refractory GD, antithyroid drugs over 5 years with positive TRAb. Extracted PBMC RNA gave rise to the TCR library. EDTA tubes received 7.5 to 9 milliliters of collected peripheral blood. This clonotype has at least ten counts. What it recognizes is unknown. Regarding the study as a whole: Accuracy may have been reduced by the small sample size. Persistent Graves' patients possessed reduced TCR diversity relative to recently diagnosed ones. Samples came from peripheral blood alone, without thyroid tissue.

The clonotype originates from a female donor with Graves disease. The sample here was peripheral blood mononuclear cells (PBMCs), taken when the disease was refractory, from a patient treated with antithyroid drugs.

The CDR3 sequence: CSARDGGPTDYGYTF. The CDR3 nucleotides read TGCAGTGCTAGGGACGGAGGCCCGACTGACTATGGCTACACCTTC. The chain carries TRBV20-1 and TRBJ1-2, with D unclear. The CDR3 is 15 residues long. With 3 bases removed from V and 3 bases from J, the gap between germline ends came to 17 bases. Germline V gene sequence: CDR1 DFQATT, CDR2 SNEGSKA (reference sequence).